These 20 T cell receptor beta chains were all obtained from the same sample, sequenced in a study of blood T cell repertoires in COVID-19. This table comes from immunoSEQ multiplex PCR, and its TCRdb copy is limited to in-frame clones, with some not included. In the table there are tens of thousands of clones, about nine tenths of which are singletons. Source material: peripheral blood. All receptors come from a man in his 70s with acute or convalescent COVID-19.

This chain joins TRBV3-1 (or the pseudogene TRBV3-2) and TRBJ1-1; tentative D call: TRBD1 (6 bases). Trimming cost V 3 bases and J 5 bases, with 10 bases left between them. Germline V CDR1 and CDR2: LGHDT, YNNKEL (reference sequence). There are 13 residues in the CDR3. The CDR3 sequence: CASSQAGVTEAFF. The CDR3 DNA follows: TGTGCCAGCAGCCAGGCAGGGGTAACTGAAGCTTTCTTT.

J is TRBJ2-3 and V is TRBV5-1; possibly TRBD1 for D (5 bases). Germline V gene data show CDR1 as SGHRS and CDR2 as YFSETQ. Trimming took 5 bases from V and 0 from J, leaving 13 bases between them. The length of the CDR3 is 15 residues. The CDR3 loop is CASRKTATSTDTQYF. The CDR3, as DNA: TGCGCCAGCAGAAAGACAGCCACTAGCACAGATACGCAGTATTTT.

J is TRBJ2-1 and V is TRBV19; D is possibly TRBD2 (6 bases). Germline V lookup: CDR1 LNHDA, CDR2 SQIVND (reference sequence). The CDR3 is made up of 13 amino acids. Trimming pared 9 bases from V and 4 bases from J, leaving 13 bases between. CDR3 region: CASAAGGYNEQFF. CDR3 nucleotide sequence: TGTGCCAGCGCCGCCGGGGGTTACAATGAGCAGTTCTTC.

This chain connects TRBV19 to TRBJ2-5; TRBD1 agrees at 7 bases. V was pared by 1 base and J by 0 bases, with 11 bases of the junction left unmatched. The CDR3 has 18 residues. Germline CDR1 LNHDA, CDR2 SQIVND (reference sequence). The CDR3 loop reads CASSIAFPGQIHQETQYF. For the CDR3, the DNA is TGTGCCAGTAGTATAGCCTTCCCGGGACAGATACACCAAGAGACCCAGTACTTC.

The chain is built from TRBV24-1 and TRBJ2-2; D is perhaps TRBD1 (5 bases). Trimming removed 4 bases from V and 4 bases from J, with 12 bases in between. CDR1 is KGHDR, CDR2 SFDVKD, per germline. This CDR3 is built from 15 residues. CDR3 in amino acids: CATSEGQESTGELFF. The CDR3 coding sequence is TGTGCCACCAGTGAGGGGCAGGAGAGCACCGGGGAGCTGTTTTTT.

This rearrangement joins TRBV5-1 to TRBJ2-3; 11 nucleotides line up with TRBD2. Trimming took 4 bases from V and 2 from J; bases not matched to a gene: 6. This CDR3 is built from 16 residues. Per the germline V gene, CDR1 is SGHRS and CDR2 is YFSETQ. This CDR3 is CASSLGTSGLTDTQYF. The CDR3 coding sequence is TGCGCCAGCAGCCTTGGGACTAGCGGACTCACAGATACGCAGTATTTT.

The V and J genes are TRBV5-1 and TRBJ1-2; 7 bases match TRBD1. V was pared by 2 bases and J by 7 bases, with 11 bases of the junction left unmatched. Germline V gives CDR1 SGHRS, CDR2 YFSETQ. CDR3 length: 15 amino acids. CDR3 protein: CASSFRAQGNGGYTF. The DNA for the CDR3 is TGCGCCAGCAGCTTTCGCGCACAGGGGAATGGTGGCTACACCTTC. Complete variable domain (other parts from reference TRBV5-1 and TRBJ1-2): KAGVTQTPRYLIKTRGQQVTLSCSPISGHRSVSWYQQTPGQGLQFLFEYFSETQRNKGNFPGRFSGRQFSNSRSEMNVSTLELGDSALYLCASSFRAQGNGGYTFGSGTRLTVV.

This clone has more than one count but fewer than ten. The chain is built from TRBV7-6 and TRBJ2-3, with 7 bases matching TRBD1. CDR1 is SGHVS and CDR2 is FNYEAQ in the germline V gene. CDR3 length equals 15 residues. With V trimmed by 5 bases and J by 4 bases, 9 bases remained unmatched. DNA of the CDR3: TGTGCCAGCAGCCCTCAGACAGGGCCTGCAGATACGCAGTATTTT. As protein: CASSPQTGPADTQYF.

This clone has only a few counts. V usage is TRBV7-2 and J usage is TRBJ2-1, with 8 positions matching TRBD2. J gave up 4 bases and V 6 bases, and 8 bases lay outside the gene matches. Germline CDR1 is SGHTA and CDR2 is FQGNSA. The CDR3 consists of 15 residues. CDR3 nucleotide sequence: TGTGCCAGCAGGATCCTAGCGGGCCATTACAATGAGCAGTTCTTC. Amino acid sequence: CASRILAGHYNEQFF.

This clone was recorded only once. The chain joins TRBV5-1 to TRBJ1-1, with a weak D call TRBD1 (6 bases). V shed 5 bases and J shed 1 base, with 12 bases lying between them. CDR1 and CDR2 (germline): SGHRS, YFSETQ. The CDR3 consists of 14 residues. CDR3 region: CASRYQGTNTEAFF. CDR3 sequence (DNA): TGCGCCAGCAGATACCAGGGGACGAACACTGAAGCTTTCTTT. The whole variable domain, remainder taken from reference TRBV5-1 and TRBJ1-1, is KAGVTQTPRYLIKTRGQQVTLSCSPISGHRSVSWYQQTPGQGLQFLFEYFSETQRNKGNFPGRFSGRQFSNSRSEMNVSTLELGDSALYLCASRYQGTNTEAFFGQGTRLTVV.

This chain joins TRBV9 and TRBJ2-5; perhaps TRBD1 as D (5 bases). This CDR3 is 14 amino acids long. Germline assignment: CDR1 SGDLS and CDR2 YYNGEE. Trimming removed 0 bases at V and 1 base at J, with 7 bases between. CDR3 coding DNA: TGTGCCAGCAGCGTAGGCAGGGTCCAAGAGACCCAGTACTTC. It codes for CASSVGRVQETQYF.

This clone came up once. CDR3 amino acids: CASSLVYGGSTYNEQFF. The CDR3 DNA sequence: TGTGCCAGCAGCTTGGTTTACGGCGGGAGTACCTACAATGAGCAGTTCTTC. The chain links TRBV5-8 to TRBJ2-1, with TRBD2 matching over 7 bases. V dropped 0 bases and J dropped 2; count of bases not matched to a gene: 8. CDR3 length equals 17 residues. CDR1 is SGHTS, CDR2 YDEGEE, per germline.

This chain links TRBV11-3 with TRBJ2-7, with D possibly being TRBD2 (5 bases). The CDR3 spans 13 residues. CDR1 is SGHNT and CDR2 is YENEEA in the germline V gene. Trimming pared 0 bases from V and 6 bases from J, leaving 9 bases between. The CDR3 DNA reads as TGTGCCAGCAGCTTAGAGTTCGGAGGCGAGCAGTACTTC. Translating it yields CASSLEFGGEQYF.

This rearrangement joins TRBV6-5 to TRBJ1-6; 8 bases map to TRBD1. V lost 0 bases and J lost 10; bases outside the gene matches: 8. Per the germline V gene, CDR1 is MNHEY and CDR2 is SVGAGI. The CDR3 sequence is 16 residues long. CDR3 region: CASSYSRQGKGSPLHF. The CDR3 coding sequence is TGTGCCAGCAGTTACTCGAGACAGGGGAAGGGGTCACCCCTCCACTTT.

The chain couples TRBV6-5 to TRBJ1-2; TRBD1 matches at 8 bases. V gave up 0 bases and J gave up 7 bases; unmatched junction bases: 10. From germline, CDR1 is MNHEY and CDR2 SVGAGI. This CDR3 has 16 residues. CDR3 in DNA: TGTGCCAGCAGTTACTCGATTATGATAACAGGGGGTGGCTACACCTTC. Translating gives CASSYSIMITGGGYTF.

With respect to this clone: Other DNA sequences in the same sample also yield this CDR3. The chain combines TRBV6-5 with TRBJ2-5; TRBD1 agrees at 9 bases. V shed 5 bases and J 5 bases; nucleotides not matched to a gene: 3. Germline values: CDR1 MNHEY, CDR2 SVGAGI. This CDR3 comprises 13 residues. This CDR3 is CASSRDRDETQYF. The CDR3 nucleotides are TGTGCCAGCAGTAGGGACAGGGACGAGACCCAGTACTTC.

The CDR3 region has the DNA TGTGCCAGCAGTTTCCAGGGCGGAAGAAACACCATATATTTT. This codes for CASSFQGGRNTIYF. The chain is built from TRBV28 and TRBJ1-3; D may be TRBD1 (5 bases). Per the germline V gene, CDR1 is MDHEN and CDR2 is SYDVKM. V gave up 3 bases and J gave up 5 bases, with 11 bases separating them. This CDR3 comprises 14 residues.

The J gene is TRBJ1-3, the V gene TRBV11-1; no firm D call. Trimming took off 2 bases at V and 0 bases at J, with 11 bases between the two ends. Germline V gene lookup returns CDR1 SGHAT and CDR2 FQDESV (reference sequence). The CDR3 is 16 amino acids. CDR3 protein: CASSLLSSDSGNTIYF. The CDR3 DNA reads TGTGCCAGCAGCTTACTTTCAAGCGACTCTGGAAACACCATATATTTT.

The J gene is TRBJ2-1, the V gene TRBV6-4; a weak D match, TRBD2 (6 bases). The V and J ends lost 0 bases and 9 bases respectively, with 12 bases between them. This CDR3 has 14 amino acids. Germline CDR1 MRHNA, CDR2 SNTAGT. The chain's CDR3 is CASSDSTSLSEQFF. DNA of the CDR3: TGTGCCAGCAGTGACTCTACTAGCCTGAGTGAGCAGTTCTTC.

The chain combines TRBV5-1 with TRBJ2-3, with a possible D match to TRBD1 (6 bases). Germline CDR1 SGHRS, CDR2 YFSETQ. The CDR3 consists of 13 residues. Trimming removed 2 bases from V and 6 bases from J, with 10 bases in between. CDR3 sequence (DNA): TGCGCCAGCAGCTTCTGGGGGCGGGATACGCAGTATTTT. As protein: CASSFWGRDTQYF.